This T cell receptor (beta chain) is from a study of blood T cells in healthy people across ages. The study's findings and limits: Measured against age, TCR beta diversity per million T cells decreased in a roughly linear manner.

With respect to this clonotype: Its antigen remains unidentified.

Trimming removed 5 bases at V and 6 bases at J, with 16 bases between. The germline gives CDR1 SEHNR, CDR2 FQNEAQ (reference sequence). The CDR3 loop spans 15 amino acids. A second about 7 to 12 cycle PCR used barcoded and J-beta primers. Each CDR3 protein is one row after TCRdb ran MiXCR on the 5' RACE reads. The data show about 1.6 million distinct CDR3 sequences, roughly 30% seen once. A minimum of 6 micrograms of total RNA was extracted per sample. The chain carries TRBV7-9 and TRBJ2-2, with a possible D match to TRBD1 (6 bases). Sequencing input: blood. This TCR was sampled from a woman aged 25 to 39 in good health. The DNA for the CDR3 is TGTGCCAGCAGCCTAAACACAGGGCAGGCCGGGGAGCTGTTTTTT. It specifies CASSLNTGQAGELFF.